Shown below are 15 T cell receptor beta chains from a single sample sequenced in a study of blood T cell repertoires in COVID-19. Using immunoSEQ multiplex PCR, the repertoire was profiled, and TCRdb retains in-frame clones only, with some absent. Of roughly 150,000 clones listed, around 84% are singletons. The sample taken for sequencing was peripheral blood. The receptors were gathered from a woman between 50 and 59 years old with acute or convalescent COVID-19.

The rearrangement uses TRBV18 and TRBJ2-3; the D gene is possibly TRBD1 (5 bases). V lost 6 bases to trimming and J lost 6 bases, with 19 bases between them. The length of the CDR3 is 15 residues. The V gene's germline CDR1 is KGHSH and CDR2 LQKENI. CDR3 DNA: TGTGCCAGCTCCCTAAATGTGCCCTGGGGCGATACGCAGTATTTT. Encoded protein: CASSLNVPWGDTQYF.

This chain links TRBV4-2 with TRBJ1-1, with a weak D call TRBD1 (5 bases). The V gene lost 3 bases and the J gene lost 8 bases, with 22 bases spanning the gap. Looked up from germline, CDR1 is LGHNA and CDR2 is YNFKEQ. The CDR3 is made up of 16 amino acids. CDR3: CASSQDTVRDRIEAFF. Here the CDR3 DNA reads TGTGCCAGCAGCCAGGACACAGTTCGCGACCGGATCGAAGCTTTCTTT.

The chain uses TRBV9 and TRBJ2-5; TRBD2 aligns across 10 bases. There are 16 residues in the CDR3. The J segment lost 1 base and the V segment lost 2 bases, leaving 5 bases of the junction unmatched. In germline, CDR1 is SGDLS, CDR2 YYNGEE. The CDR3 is CASSVRTSGLQETQYF. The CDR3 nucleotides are TGTGCCAGCAGCGTTCGGACTAGCGGCCTCCAAGAGACCCAGTACTTC.

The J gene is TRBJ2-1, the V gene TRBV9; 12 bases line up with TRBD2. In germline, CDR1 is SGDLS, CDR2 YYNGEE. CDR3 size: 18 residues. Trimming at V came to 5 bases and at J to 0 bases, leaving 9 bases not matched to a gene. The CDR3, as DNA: TGTGCCAGCAGTGTGGGACTAGCGGGCTACCTCTCCTACAATGAGCAGTTCTTC. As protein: CASSVGLAGYLSYNEQFF.

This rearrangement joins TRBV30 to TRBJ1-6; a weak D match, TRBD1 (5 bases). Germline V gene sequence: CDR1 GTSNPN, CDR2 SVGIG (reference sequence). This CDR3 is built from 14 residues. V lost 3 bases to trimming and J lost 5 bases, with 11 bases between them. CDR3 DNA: TGTGCCTGGAGGGCCGACAGTGATAATTCACCCCTCCACTTT. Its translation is CAWRADSDNSPLHF.

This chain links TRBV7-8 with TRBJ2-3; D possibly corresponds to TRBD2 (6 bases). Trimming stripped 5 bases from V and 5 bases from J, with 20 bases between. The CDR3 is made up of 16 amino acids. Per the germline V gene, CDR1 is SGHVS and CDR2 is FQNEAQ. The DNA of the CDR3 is TGTGCCAGCAGCCAACGGCGGGGAGTTCCCGTAGATACGCAGTATTTT. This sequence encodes CASSQRRGVPVDTQYF.

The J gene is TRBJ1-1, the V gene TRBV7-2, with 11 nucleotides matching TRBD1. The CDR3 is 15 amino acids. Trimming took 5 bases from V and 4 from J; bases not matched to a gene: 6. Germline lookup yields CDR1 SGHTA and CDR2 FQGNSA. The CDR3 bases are TGTGCCAGCAGCGCGGCCGGGACAGGGGGCACTGAAGCTTTCTTT. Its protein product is CASSAAGTGGTEAFF.

CDR3 DNA sequence: TGTGCCAGCTCACCACGTGCGGGGGGCCCCCAAGATACGCAGTATTTT. It yields the protein CASSPRAGGPQDTQYF. This sequence joins TRBV18 and TRBJ2-3; TRBD2 matches 8 bases. J was trimmed by 5 bases and V by 1 base; bases with no gene match: 8. There are 16 residues in the CDR3. Germline V CDR1 and CDR2: KGHSH, LQKENI. The full variable domain, completed using reference TRBV18 and TRBJ2-3, is NAGVMQNPRHLVRRRGQEARLRCSPMKGHSHVYWYRQLPEEGLKFMVYLQKENIIDESGMPKERFSAEFPKEGPSILRIQQVVRGDSAAYFCASSPRAGGPQDTQYFGPGTRLTVL.

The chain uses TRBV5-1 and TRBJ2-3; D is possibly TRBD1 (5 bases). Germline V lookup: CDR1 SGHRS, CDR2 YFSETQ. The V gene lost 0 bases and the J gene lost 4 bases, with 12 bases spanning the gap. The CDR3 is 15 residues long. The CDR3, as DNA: TGCGCCAGCAGCTTGGGACAGATTGGCGCAGATACGCAGTATTTT. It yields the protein CASSLGQIGADTQYF.

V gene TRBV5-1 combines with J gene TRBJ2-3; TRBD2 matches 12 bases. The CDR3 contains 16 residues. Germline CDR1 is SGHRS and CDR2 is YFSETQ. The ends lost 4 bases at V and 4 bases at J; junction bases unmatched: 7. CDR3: CASSPGLAGRSDTQYF. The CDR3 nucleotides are TGCGCCAGCAGCCCCGGACTAGCGGGGAGATCAGATACGCAGTATTTT.

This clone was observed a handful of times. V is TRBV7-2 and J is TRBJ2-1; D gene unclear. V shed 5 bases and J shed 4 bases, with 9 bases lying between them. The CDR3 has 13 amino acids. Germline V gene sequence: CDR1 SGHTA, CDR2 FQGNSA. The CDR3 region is CASSGAEYNEQFF. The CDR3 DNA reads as TGTGCCAGCAGCGGAGCCGAATACAATGAGCAGTTCTTC.

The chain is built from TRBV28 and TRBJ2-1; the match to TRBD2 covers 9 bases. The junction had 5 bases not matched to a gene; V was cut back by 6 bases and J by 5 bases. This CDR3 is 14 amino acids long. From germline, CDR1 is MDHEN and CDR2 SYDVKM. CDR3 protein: CASRLAGENNEQFF. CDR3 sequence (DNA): TGTGCCAGCAGGTTAGCGGGGGAGAACAATGAGCAGTTCTTC.

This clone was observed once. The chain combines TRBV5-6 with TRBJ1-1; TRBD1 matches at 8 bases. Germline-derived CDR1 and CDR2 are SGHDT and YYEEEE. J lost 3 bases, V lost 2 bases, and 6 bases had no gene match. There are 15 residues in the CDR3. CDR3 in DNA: TGTGCCAGCAGCTTCCCAGGGGGCCGGCACACTGAAGCTTTCTTT. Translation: CASSFPGGRHTEAFF.

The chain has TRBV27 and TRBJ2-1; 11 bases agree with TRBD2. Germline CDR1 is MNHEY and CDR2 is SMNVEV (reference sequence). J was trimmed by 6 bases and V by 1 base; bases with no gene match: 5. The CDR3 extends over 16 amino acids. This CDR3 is CASSLWASGGINEQFF. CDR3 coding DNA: TGTGCCAGCAGTTTATGGGCTAGCGGGGGGATCAATGAGCAGTTCTTC.

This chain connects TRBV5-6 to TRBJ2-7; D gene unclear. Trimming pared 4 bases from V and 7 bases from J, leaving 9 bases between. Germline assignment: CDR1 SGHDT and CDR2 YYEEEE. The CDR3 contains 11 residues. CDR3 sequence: CASSLEAEQYF. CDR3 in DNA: TGTGCCAGCAGCCTCGAGGCAGAGCAGTACTTC. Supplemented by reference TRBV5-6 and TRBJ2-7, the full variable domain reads DAGVTQSPTHLIKTRGQQVTLRCSPKSGHDTVSWYQQALGQGPQFIFQYYEEEERQRGNFPDRFSGHQFPNYSSELNVNALLLGDSALYLCASSLEAEQYFGPGTRLTVT.